This T cell receptor (beta chain) was found in a study of blood T cell repertoires in COVID-19. The overall study: COVID-19 samples collected from the United States, Italy and Spain covered acute and convalescent phases. T cells, B-cell-depleted T cells, or PBMCs provided the cDNA or gDNA that served as material.

The germline V and J ends were trimmed by 9 bases and 0 bases, with 10 bases remaining between them. CDR3 length: 13 residues. Looked up from germline, CDR1 is KGHDR and CDR2 is SFDVKD. The method was immunoSEQ multiplex PCR; TCRdb's version includes in-frame clones alone and lacks a portion of them. The sample includes 150,000 to 160,000 clones, just under 85% of them seen just once. The receptor's source is an older woman with acute or convalescent COVID-19. V is TRBV24-1 and J is TRBJ2-5; D is uncertain. Material: peripheral blood. The CDR3 spells CATSPGHQETQYF. CDR3 bases: TGTGCCACCTCCCCGGGTCACCAAGAGACCCAGTACTTC.